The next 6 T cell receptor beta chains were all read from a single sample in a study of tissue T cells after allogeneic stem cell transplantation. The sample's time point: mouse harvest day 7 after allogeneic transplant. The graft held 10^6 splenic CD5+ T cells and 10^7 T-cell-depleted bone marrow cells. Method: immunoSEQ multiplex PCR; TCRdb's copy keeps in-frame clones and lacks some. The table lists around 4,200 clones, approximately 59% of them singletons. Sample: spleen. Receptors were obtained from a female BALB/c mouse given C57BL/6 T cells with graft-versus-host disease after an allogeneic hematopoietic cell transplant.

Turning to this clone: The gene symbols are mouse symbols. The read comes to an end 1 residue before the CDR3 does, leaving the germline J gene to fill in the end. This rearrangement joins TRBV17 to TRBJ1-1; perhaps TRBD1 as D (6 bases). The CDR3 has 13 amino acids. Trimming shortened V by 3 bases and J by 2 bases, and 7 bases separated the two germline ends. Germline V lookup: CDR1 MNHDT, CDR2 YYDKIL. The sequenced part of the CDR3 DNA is TGTGCTAGCAGTAGGGACAGTAACACAGAAGTCTTC. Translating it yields CASSRDSNTEVF. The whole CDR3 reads CASSRDSNTEVFF.

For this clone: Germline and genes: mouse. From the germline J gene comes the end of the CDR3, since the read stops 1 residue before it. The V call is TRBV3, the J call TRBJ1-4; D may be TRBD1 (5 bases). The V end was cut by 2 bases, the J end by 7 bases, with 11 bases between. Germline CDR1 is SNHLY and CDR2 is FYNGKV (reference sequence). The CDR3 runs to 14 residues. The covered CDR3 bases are TGTGCCAGCAGCTTATCAGGGAGAGGCGAAAGATTATTT. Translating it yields CASSLSGRGERLF. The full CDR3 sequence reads CASSLSGRGERLFF. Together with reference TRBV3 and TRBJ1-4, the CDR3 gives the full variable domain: GPKVLQIPSHQIIDMGQMVTLNCDPVSNHLYFYWYKQILGQQMEFLVNFYNGKVMEKSKLFKDQFSVERPDGSYFTLKIQPTALEDSAVYFCASSLSGRGERLFFGHGTKLSVL.

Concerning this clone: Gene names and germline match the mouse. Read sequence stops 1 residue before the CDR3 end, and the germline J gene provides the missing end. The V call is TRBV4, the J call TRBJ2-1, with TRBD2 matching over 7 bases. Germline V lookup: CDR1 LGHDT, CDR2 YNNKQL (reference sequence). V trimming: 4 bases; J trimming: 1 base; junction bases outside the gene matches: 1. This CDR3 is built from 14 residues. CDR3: CASSLLGNYAEQFF. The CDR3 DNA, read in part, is TGTGCCAGCAGCTTACTGGGGAACTATGCTGAGCAGTTC.

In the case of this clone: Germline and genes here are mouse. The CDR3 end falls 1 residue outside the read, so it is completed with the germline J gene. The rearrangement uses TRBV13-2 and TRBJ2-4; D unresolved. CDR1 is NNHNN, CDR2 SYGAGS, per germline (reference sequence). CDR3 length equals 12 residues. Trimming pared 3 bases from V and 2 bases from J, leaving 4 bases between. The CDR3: CASGGTQNTLYF. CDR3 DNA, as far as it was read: TGTGCCAGCGGTGGGACTCAAAACACCTTGTAC.

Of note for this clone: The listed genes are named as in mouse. The CDR3 protein is CTCSAVQANTEVFF. Partial CDR3 DNA: TGCACCTGCAGTGCAGTACAGGCAAACACAGAAGTCTTC. This chain uses TRBV1 with TRBJ1-1; the D gene is possibly TRBD1 (5 bases). The observed sequence ends 1 residue before the CDR3 terminus, with the missing tail filled in from the germline J gene. Trimming stripped 1 base from V and 0 bases from J, with 6 bases between. CDR1 and CDR2 (germline): NSQYPW, LRSPGD (reference sequence). This CDR3 contains 14 residues.

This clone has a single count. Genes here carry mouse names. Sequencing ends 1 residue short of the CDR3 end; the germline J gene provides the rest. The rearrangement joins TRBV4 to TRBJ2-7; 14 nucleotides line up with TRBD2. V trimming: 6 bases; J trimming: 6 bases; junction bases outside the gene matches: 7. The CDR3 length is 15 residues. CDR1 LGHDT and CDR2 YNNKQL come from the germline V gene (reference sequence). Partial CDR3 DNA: TGTGCCAGCAGTGATGGGGGACTGGGGGGGCTTGAACAGTAC. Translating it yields CASSDGGLGGLEQY. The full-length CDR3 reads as CASSDGGLGGLEQYF.